Listed below are T cell receptor beta chains from one sample, sequenced in a study of blood T cell repertoires in COVID-19. Method: immunoSEQ multiplex PCR; TCRdb's copy keeps in-frame clones and lacks some. The repertoire holds 350,000 to 450,000 clones, with over 80% as singletons. Sequencing was carried out using PBMCs or T cells enriched from blood (not recorded which). The receptors were sampled from a woman aged 45-65 years who had recovered from COVID-19. The CDR3 runs from the conserved cysteine through the conserved F or W. The D gene is left open where the match is weak. Some rows have no size entry. The others give once, few or many, or a class for an expanded clone.

V gene: TRBV30; clone size: NA; D gene: NA; J gene: TRBJ1-1; CDR3 protein: CAWSVGTLNTEAFF; CDR3 DNA: TGTGCCTGGAGTGTAGGGACACTGAACACTGAAGCTTTCTTT
V gene: TRBV10-2; clone size: NA; D gene: TRBD1; J gene: TRBJ1-2; CDR3 protein: CASSLDRGYGYTF; CDR3 DNA: TGCGCCAGCAGCCTCGACAGGGGCTATGGCTACACCTTC
V gene: TRBV29-1; clone size: NA; D gene: NA; J gene: TRBJ1-1; CDR3 protein: CSVFQRGNTEAFF; CDR3 DNA: TGCAGCGTGTTCCAAAGGGGGAACACTGAAGCTTTCTTT
V gene: TRBV7-2; clone size: few; D gene: TRBD2; J gene: TRBJ2-7; CDR3 protein: CASSLGRGGWYEQYF; CDR3 DNA: TGTGCCAGCAGCTTAGGCCGGGGGGGCTGGTACGAGCAGTACTTC
V gene: TRBV19; clone size: NA; D gene: NA; J gene: TRBJ1-2; CDR3 protein: CASSSRDTAGYTF; CDR3 DNA: TGTGCCAGTAGTTCCCGGGACACGGCTGGCTACACCTTC
V gene: TRBV5-1; clone size: NA; D gene: TRBD1; J gene: TRBJ2-7; CDR3 protein: CASSPQGKLTEQYF; CDR3 DNA: TGCGCCAGCAGCCCACAGGGGAAGTTAACCGAGCAGTACTTC
V gene: TRBV27; clone size: NA; D gene: TRBD2; J gene: TRBJ2-7; CDR3 protein: CASSSRGLAFYEQYF; CDR3 DNA: TGTGCCAGCAGTTCGAGGGGACTAGCGTTCTACGAGCAGTACTTC
V gene: TRBV12-5; clone size: once; D gene: NA; J gene: TRBJ1-6; CDR3 protein: CASGLATEGVIRNSPLHF; CDR3 DNA: TGTGCTAGTGGTTTGGCAACTGAAGGGGTGATTAGGAATTCACCCCTCCACTTT
V gene: TRBV3-1/TRBV3-2; clone size: NA; D gene: NA; J gene: TRBJ1-1; CDR3 protein: CASSPGYTEAFF; CDR3 DNA: TGTGCCAGCAGCCCGGGGTACACTGAAGCTTTCTTT
V gene: TRBV3-1/TRBV3-2; clone size: few; D gene: TRBD2; J gene: TRBJ2-3; CDR3 protein: CASSQDPGTSFAQYF; CDR3 DNA: TGTGCCAGCAGCCAAGATCCCGGGACTAGTTTTGCGCAGTATTTT
V gene: TRBV30; clone size: NA; D gene: NA; J gene: TRBJ2-1; CDR3 protein: CAWSVGGNNEQFF; CDR3 DNA: TGTGCCTGGAGTGTTGGGGGGAACAATGAGCAGTTCTTC
V gene: TRBV7-9; clone size: NA; D gene: TRBD2; J gene: TRBJ2-7; CDR3 protein: CASSKGTGGSSYEQYF; CDR3 DNA: TGTGCCAGCAGCAAAGGGACGGGGGGAAGCTCCTACGAGCAGTACTTC
V gene: TRBV5-1; clone size: NA; D gene: NA; J gene: TRBJ2-1; CDR3 protein: CASSSTQGNEQFF; CDR3 DNA: TGCGCCAGCAGCTCCACCCAGGGAAATGAGCAGTTCTTC
V gene: TRBV24-1; clone size: NA; D gene: NA; J gene: TRBJ1-5; CDR3 protein: CATSEGAYQPQHF; CDR3 DNA: TGTGCCACCAGTGAGGGGGCTTATCAGCCCCAGCATTTT
V gene: TRBV5-1; clone size: NA; D gene: TRBD2; J gene: TRBJ2-5; CDR3 protein: CASSLQRGPQETQYF; CDR3 DNA: TGCGCCAGCAGCTTGCAGCGGGGGCCGCAAGAGACCCAGTACTTC
V gene: TRBV30; clone size: once; D gene: NA; J gene: TRBJ1-2; CDR3 protein: CAWSAIAGIYGYTF; CDR3 DNA: TGTGCCTGGAGTGCTATCGCGGGTATCTATGGCTACACCTTC
V gene: TRBV30; clone size: NA; D gene: NA; J gene: TRBJ1-5; CDR3 protein: CAWSEGGNQPQHF; CDR3 DNA: TGTGCCTGGAGTGAGGGCGGGAATCAGCCCCAGCATTTT
V gene: TRBV5-1; clone size: NA; D gene: NA; J gene: TRBJ2-1; CDR3 protein: CASSLTRQSSYNEQFF; CDR3 DNA: TGCGCCAGCAGCCTAACTCGACAGAGCTCCTACAATGAGCAGTTCTTC